This T cell receptor beta chain was sequenced for a study of CD8 T cells in ankylosing spondylitis (TCRdb year 2017). Study-wide context: T cell receptor beta repertoires were profiled in healthy donors and ankylosing spondylitis patients so that disease-linked TCR variants could be found. In total, the full study cohort was made up of roughly 110 healthy donors and roughly 27 ankylosing spondylitis patients. Peripheral blood samples were taken, and synovial fluid was additionally collected from ankylosing spondylitis patients.

The CDR3 runs 13 residues from the cysteine to the phenylalanine. Kept here is only the CDR3 DNA, which spans 39 bases and is read in frame from base 1. CDR1 and CDR2, looked up from the germline V gene, are SGDLS and YYNGEE. The trim is 4 bases for V and 4 bases for J, with a gap of 12 bases between the germline ends. The sequencer was an Illumina HiSeq 2500. TCR beta libraries were prepared by quantitative 5'-RACE with molecular barcodes. In the source study's methods: A new computational method, built on a probabilistic model of VDJ rearrangement, was used to identify disease-linked TCR variants. Clones were called with MiXCR by TCRdb after fastp trimmed the public reads at Q25, and only in-frame beta chains were retained. A single entry per CDR3 protein holds the most common genes and DNA from its merged rows. The authors' filters were not applied to this entry. Present in this sample are hundreds of thousands of distinct CDR3 sequences, about an eighth of which were seen just once. About 0.5% of the sample is in the top ten clones.

The paper's findings and limits, for the study overall: The disease-linked clones were reported to be significantly enriched in matched synovial fluid samples from ankylosing spondylitis patients. A TCR beta motif of seven or eight highly homologous amino acid variants appeared characteristic of blood from ankylosing spondylitis patients. Some motif variants had previously been reported in the synovial fluid and blood of reactive arthritis patients, which suggests shared mechanisms of disease initiation. In peripheral blood, the disease-linked clones were found at relatively low frequencies and had a CD8+ phenotype.

For this clonotype: The target of this receptor is not known. A much larger clonotype is one base distant, so this may be a read error.

This receptor chain uses TRBV9 and TRBJ2-7, with a tentative D gene TRBD1 over 6 matching bases. This receptor was taken from a male donor with ankylosing spondylitis. The sample comprised blood, either unsorted or a sorted T cell fraction (not recorded which). The nucleotide sequence reads as follows: TGTGCCAGCAGCACAGGGAGTTTGTACGAGCAGTACTTC. Protein translation: CASSTGSLYEQYF.